The entry below describes one T cell receptor (beta chain). Its antigen is unknown. Autoimmune disease history or systemic immunosuppression led to patient exclusion. The data derive from a study of OX40 agonist ivuxolimab in advanced cancers. Study at large: Patients got intravenous ivuxolimab at 0.01 to 10 mg/kg every 2 weeks. Points from the study as a whole: On average, CD8+ T cells had more expanded clones than CD4+.

Trimming removed 8 bases at V and 6 bases at J, with 14 bases between. CDR3 size: 12 residues. Per germline, CDR1 KGHSH and CDR2 LQKENI. Data came from immunoSEQ multiplex PCR; TCRdb stores just in-frame clones and leaves some out. This sample has some 69,000 clones, with around 80% found just once. This chain uses TRBV18 with TRBJ2-7; the D gene could be TRBD1 or TRBD2 (6 bases each). The receptor was derived from an adult with an advanced solid tumor such as melanoma, head and neck, liver or kidney cancer. Sequencing was performed on CD4+ or CD8+ T cells sorted from blood, taken in a trial of the OX40 agonist ivuxolimab. Here the CDR3 reads CASARKGGEQYF. Written as DNA, the CDR3 is TGTGCCAGCGCCCGGAAGGGGGGCGAGCAGTACTTC.